These 30 T cell receptor beta chains were sequenced from one sample in a study of blood T cell repertoires in COVID-19. The assay was immunoSEQ multiplex PCR, and TCRdb's table has in-frame clones only and misses some. The sample consists of around 160,000 clones, 78% of them appearing once. Sequences were obtained from peripheral blood. These receptors originate from a woman aged 80 or over with acute or convalescent COVID-19.

CDR3 in amino acids: CASSERAEKLFF. For the CDR3, the DNA is TGTGCCAGCAGTGAACGAGCGGAAAAACTGTTTTTT. The V gene is TRBV2, the J gene TRBJ1-4; D not certain. The germline V gene encodes CDR1 SNHLY and CDR2 FYNNEI. The CDR3 has 12 residues. With 2 bases removed from V and 8 bases from J, the gap between germline ends came to 6 bases.

In its sample, this clone was seen once. The V call is TRBV18, the J call TRBJ2-7; TRBD1 matches 11 bases. Germline trimming cut 6 bases from V and 3 bases from J; bases unmatched to any gene: 7. There are 15 residues in the CDR3. Per the germline V gene, CDR1 is KGHSH and CDR2 is LQKENI. CDR3 DNA: TGTGCCAGCTCTCCATACGGGACAGGGGGCTACGAGCAGTACTTC. Amino acid sequence: CASSPYGTGGYEQYF.

The chain links TRBV19 to TRBJ1-2, with 7 positions matching TRBD1. J was trimmed by 4 bases and V by 5 bases; bases with no gene match: 7. CDR3 size: 14 residues. Germline V lookup: CDR1 LNHDA, CDR2 SQIVND (reference sequence). The DNA for the CDR3 is TGTGCCAGTAGTGGGAGCAGGGGGACCTATGGCTACACCTTC. It specifies CASSGSRGTYGYTF. Full variable domain (missing parts from reference TRBV19 and TRBJ1-2): DGGITQSPKYLFRKEGQNVTLSCEQNLNHDAMYWYRQDPGQGLRLIYYSQIVNDFQKGDIAEGYSVSREKKESFPLTVTSAQKNPTAFYLCASSGSRGTYGYTFGSGTRLTVV.

This CDR3 is CASSLGVRIWDTEAFF. For the CDR3, the DNA is TGCGCCAGCAGCTTGGGGGTGCGGATCTGGGACACTGAAGCTTTCTTT. The rearrangement links TRBV5-1 to TRBJ1-1; D not certain. V gave up 0 bases and J gave up 3 bases, with 15 bases separating them. CDR1 is SGHRS, CDR2 YFSETQ, per germline. This CDR3 comprises 16 residues.

The chain joins TRBV7-9 to TRBJ2-1; 11 nucleotides agree with TRBD2. The CDR3 runs to 14 residues. V dropped 9 bases and J dropped 3; count of bases not matched to a gene: 4. Germline CDR1 SEHNR, CDR2 FQNEAQ (reference sequence). The CDR3 spells CASQGLADYNEQFF. The CDR3 coding sequence is TGTGCCAGTCAGGGACTAGCGGACTACAATGAGCAGTTCTTC. Supplemented by reference TRBV7-9 and TRBJ2-1, the full variable domain reads DTGVSQNPRHKITKRGQNVTFRCDPISEHNRLYWYRQTLGQGPEFLTYFQNEAQLEKSRLLSDRFSAERPKGSFSTLEIQRTEQGDSAMYLCASQGLADYNEQFFGPGTRLTVL.

V usage is TRBV28 and J usage is TRBJ1-5; TRBD1 matches 7 bases. The CDR3 extends over 14 amino acids. The germline CDR1 and CDR2 sequences are MDHEN and SYDVKM. V lost 7 bases, J lost 2 bases, and 5 bases stayed unmatched. CDR3 in DNA: TGTGCCAGCACCCAGGGGGGAGGCAATCAGCCCCAGCATTTT. This codes for CASTQGGGNQPQHF.

V usage is TRBV28 and J usage is TRBJ1-2; 12 bases match TRBD1. The CDR3 runs 14 residues. The germline V gene has CDR1 MDHEN and CDR2 SYDVKM. The junction had 4 bases not matched to a gene; V was cut back by 4 bases and J by 7 bases. CDR3 in DNA: TGTGCCAGCAGTTCGGGACAGGGGGCGCTTGGCTACACCTTC. Translation: CASSSGQGALGYTF.

Regarding this clone: This sample includes further DNA sequences coding for the same CDR3. This chain uses TRBV5-1 with TRBJ1-4; 9 bases are shared with TRBD1. The junction had 7 bases not matched to a gene; V was cut back by 4 bases and J by 3 bases. The CDR3 loop spans 16 amino acids. Germline lookup yields CDR1 SGHRS and CDR2 YFSETQ. CDR3 sequence (DNA): TGCGCCAGCAGCCCCGGGACAGGGCCACCTAATGAAAAACTGTTTTTT. This codes for CASSPGTGPPNEKLFF. Full variable domain (outside the CDR3, taken from reference TRBV5-1 and TRBJ1-4): KAGVTQTPRYLIKTRGQQVTLSCSPISGHRSVSWYQQTPGQGLQFLFEYFSETQRNKGNFPGRFSGRQFSNSRSEMNVSTLELGDSALYLCASSPGTGPPNEKLFFGSGTQLSVL.

The chain has TRBV19 and TRBJ1-6; tentatively, D is TRBD1 (5 bases). CDR1 and CDR2 from the germline V gene are LNHDA and SQIVND (reference sequence). Trimming shortened V by 3 bases and J by 5 bases, and 11 bases separated the two germline ends. The CDR3 covers 15 residues. CDR3: CASSMRDSHNSPLHF. For the CDR3, the DNA is TGTGCCAGTAGTATGAGAGACAGCCATAATTCACCCCTCCACTTT. The full variable domain, its missing parts supplied by reference TRBV19 and TRBJ1-6, is DGGITQSPKYLFRKEGQNVTLSCEQNLNHDAMYWYRQDPGQGLRLIYYSQIVNDFQKGDIAEGYSVSREKKESFPLTVTSAQKNPTAFYLCASSMRDSHNSPLHFGNGTRLTVT.

This chain joins TRBV30 and TRBJ1-5; TRBD1 is a possible D gene (6 bases). The germline V and J ends were trimmed by 4 bases and 4 bases, with 11 bases remaining between them. This CDR3 contains 13 residues. CDR1 GTSNPN and CDR2 SVGIG come from the germline V gene (reference sequence). The CDR3: CAWTPQGNQPQHF. The CDR3 DNA sequence: TGTGCCTGGACTCCTCAGGGGAATCAGCCCCAGCATTTT.

CDR3 loop: CASSEGQGATEQFF. CDR3 bases: TGTGCCAGCAGCGAGGGACAGGGGGCGACTGAGCAGTTCTTC. V and J are TRBV6-6 and TRBJ2-1; TRBD1 matches 12 bases. Germline CDR1 MNHNY, CDR2 SVGAGI (reference sequence). CDR3 length: 14 residues. J lost 9 bases, V lost 6 bases, and 6 bases had no gene match.

This chain connects TRBV5-1 to TRBJ1-2; 9 positions agree with TRBD1. With V trimmed by 3 bases and J by 6 bases, 3 bases remained unmatched. Germline V gives CDR1 SGHRS, CDR2 YFSETQ. CDR3 length: 13 amino acids. The CDR3 loop is CASSWDRVDGYTF. CDR3 DNA sequence: TGCGCCAGCAGCTGGGACAGGGTGGATGGCTACACCTTC.

A note on this clone: Other nucleotide sequences in the sample specify the same CDR3. The genes are TRBV5-5 and TRBJ2-2; D not certain. The CDR3 length is 14 residues. Germline V gene lookup returns CDR1 SGHKS and CDR2 YYEKEE (reference sequence). Trimming pared 2 bases from V and 1 base from J, leaving 6 bases between. The CDR3 region is CASSLTGNTGELFF. The CDR3 DNA is TGTGCCAGCAGCTTAACGGGGAACACCGGGGAGCTGTTTTTT.

This clone was detected once. The V call is TRBV5-1, the J call TRBJ2-5; possibly TRBD2 for D (5 bases). The V end was cut by 4 bases, the J end by 0 bases, with 13 bases between. Germline V CDR1 and CDR2: SGHRS, YFSETQ. The CDR3 extends over 15 amino acids. This chain's CDR3 is CASSLQRTYQETQYF. The CDR3, as DNA: TGCGCCAGCAGCCTGCAGCGGACGTACCAAGAGACCCAGTACTTC.

The chain employs TRBV27 and TRBJ2-1; the D gene is possibly TRBD1 (6 bases). The CDR3 totals 15 residues. V was shortened by 2 bases and J by 1 base, with 9 bases between the two germline ends. Germline assignment: CDR1 MNHEY and CDR2 SMNVEV (reference sequence). CDR3 loop: CASSLGGQSYNEQFF. The CDR3 DNA reads TGTGCCAGCAGTTTAGGAGGACAGTCCTACAATGAGCAGTTCTTC.

The chain uses TRBV7-2 and TRBJ2-7; D not certain. Germline V gene sequence: CDR1 SGHTA, CDR2 FQGNSA. This CDR3 contains 11 residues. V shed 4 bases and J shed 4 bases, with 5 bases lying between them. This CDR3 reads CASSSHYEQYF. The DNA for the CDR3 is TGTGCCAGCAGCTCCCATTACGAGCAGTACTTC.

V and J are TRBV20-1 and TRBJ2-3; D remains ambiguous. The V end was cut by 5 bases, the J end by 4 bases, with 7 bases between. From germline, CDR1 is DFQATT and CDR2 SNEGSKA (reference sequence). The CDR3 runs to 11 residues. The CDR3 nucleotides are TGCAGTGCTCAATCAGCAGATACGCAGTATTTT. Residues: CSAQSADTQYF.

The rearrangement joins TRBV28 to TRBJ1-1, with 8 bases aligning to TRBD1. Germline values: CDR1 MDHEN, CDR2 SYDVKM. The CDR3 loop spans 14 amino acids. V gave up 7 bases and J gave up 3 bases; unmatched junction bases: 7. In DNA form, the CDR3 reads TGTGCCAGCAAAACGGACAGGGTTGACACTGAAGCTTTCTTT. It encodes CASKTDRVDTEAFF.

This chain links TRBV5-1 with TRBJ2-5; D may be TRBD2 (5 bases). Trimming stripped 2 bases from V and 4 bases from J, with 12 bases between. CDR3 length: 14 amino acids. Germline CDR1 reads SGHRS; CDR2 reads YFSETQ. CDR3 DNA: TGCGCCAGCAGCTTTGGGCTAGCCTCAGAGACCCAGTACTTC. Translation gives CASSFGLASETQYF.

V usage is TRBV7-9 and J usage is TRBJ2-2; the D is unclear. V lost 2 bases and J lost 6, with 10 bases in between. This CDR3 is 14 amino acids long. The germline V gene encodes CDR1 SEHNR and CDR2 FQNEAQ (reference sequence). CDR3 nucleotides: TGTGCCAGCAGCTTACTTCTACTTTCCGGGGAGCTGTTTTTT. Translated, it gives CASSLLLLSGELFF.

This rearrangement joins TRBV3-1 (or the pseudogene TRBV3-2) to TRBJ2-5, with 8 bases that match TRBD2. Germline lookup yields CDR1 LGHDT and CDR2 YNNKEL (reference sequence). V trimming: 4 bases; J trimming: 6 bases; junction bases outside the gene matches: 7. The CDR3 spans 14 residues. CDR3 loop: CASSPGGESKTQYF. The CDR3 DNA reads as TGTGCCAGCAGCCCCGGGGGGGAATCTAAGACCCAGTACTTC.

The rearrangement links TRBV6-6 to TRBJ1-5, with 8 bases lining up with TRBD1. J lost 5 bases, V lost 6 bases, and 3 bases had no gene match. CDR3 size: 13 residues. In germline, CDR1 is MNHNY, CDR2 SVGAGI (reference sequence). The CDR3 reads CASSQTGDQPQHF. CDR3 bases: TGTGCCAGCAGCCAGACAGGGGATCAGCCCCAGCATTTT.

This clone was picked up one time. The V and J genes are TRBV2 and TRBJ2-7, with D possibly being TRBD2 (5 bases). Trimming took 6 bases from V and 7 from J, leaving 16 bases between them. CDR1 SNHLY and CDR2 FYNNEI come from the germline V gene. This CDR3 is built from 13 residues. The CDR3 reads CASRRTLLGEQYF. In DNA form, the CDR3 reads TGTGCCAGCAGGCGGACTCTGCTCGGAGAGCAGTACTTC.

The gene calls are TRBV5-1 and TRBJ1-2; perhaps TRBD1 as D (6 bases). Germline assignment: CDR1 SGHRS and CDR2 YFSETQ. The CDR3 extends over 14 amino acids. The V and J ends lost 1 base and 5 bases respectively, with 12 bases between them. Here the CDR3 reads CASSLQGQEYGYTF. The DNA of the CDR3 is TGCGCCAGCAGCTTGCAGGGGCAGGAATATGGCTACACCTTC. The whole variable domain, remainder taken from reference TRBV5-1 and TRBJ1-2, is KAGVTQTPRYLIKTRGQQVTLSCSPISGHRSVSWYQQTPGQGLQFLFEYFSETQRNKGNFPGRFSGRQFSNSRSEMNVSTLELGDSALYLCASSLQGQEYGYTFGSGTRLTVV.

This clone was seen just once. The chain joins TRBV7-6 to TRBJ1-3, with 9 bases aligning to TRBD1. V trimming: 5 bases; J trimming: 2 bases; junction bases outside the gene matches: 7. The CDR3 runs to 16 residues. CDR1 SGHVS and CDR2 FNYEAQ come from the germline V gene. The CDR3 DNA reads as TGTGCCAGCAGCCCTTCGGGACAGGGAACTGGAAACACCATATATTTT. It yields the protein CASSPSGQGTGNTIYF.

The J gene is TRBJ1-5, the V gene TRBV19, with D possibly being TRBD1 (5 bases). The CDR3 has 13 amino acids. Germline V gene data show CDR1 as LNHDA and CDR2 as SQIVND (reference sequence). V lost 4 bases and J 5 bases, leaving 9 bases between the germline ends. As DNA, the CDR3 is TGTGCCAGTAGTACAGGGTCCTATCAGCCCCAGCATTTT. It codes for CASSTGSYQPQHF.

On this clone: Other DNA sequences in the same sample also yield this CDR3. This chain uses TRBV6-5 with TRBJ2-7; TRBD1 is a possible D gene (6 bases). Germline-derived CDR1 and CDR2 are MNHEY and SVGAGI. This CDR3 contains 13 residues. V was clipped by 6 bases and J by 2 bases, with 11 bases between them. CDR3 protein: CASRRQEPYEQYF. Here the CDR3 DNA reads TGTGCCAGCAGGAGACAGGAACCCTACGAGCAGTACTTC.

The gene calls are TRBV7-2 and TRBJ2-3, with D perhaps TRBD2 (6 bases). Germline loops: CDR1 SGHTA, CDR2 FQGNSA. Trimming took 3 bases from V and 4 from J, leaving 17 bases between them. The CDR3 has 16 amino acids. The CDR3 nucleotides are TGTGCCAGCAGCTTTGGAGGGGCCCCTTGGGCAGATACGCAGTATTTT. This gives the protein CASSFGGAPWADTQYF.

The chain joins TRBV2 to TRBJ2-6, with 7 nucleotides matching TRBD2. Trimming cost V 1 base and J 2 bases; bases outside gene matches: 2. Germline CDR1 and CDR2: SNHLY and FYNNEI. The CDR3 has 16 residues. CDR3 amino acids: CASSEGGRAGANVLTF. As DNA, the CDR3 is TGTGCCAGCAGTGAAGGGGGGAGGGCTGGGGCCAACGTCCTGACTTTC.

The chain couples TRBV28 to TRBJ2-7, with 9 bases lining up with TRBD2. The ends lost 3 bases at V and 5 bases at J; junction bases unmatched: 8. CDR1 MDHEN and CDR2 SYDVKM come from the germline V gene. This CDR3 region has 15 residues. CDR3 loop: CASSFPAGGLNEQYF. DNA for the CDR3: TGTGCCAGCAGTTTCCCTGCGGGGGGGTTGAACGAGCAGTACTTC.